Listed here are 14 T cell receptor beta chains from one sample, sequenced in a study of blood T cell repertoires in COVID-19 (dated by TCRdb to the early 2020s). The library was generated by the immunoSEQ multiplex PCR assay. This immuneACCESS table, as held by TCRdb, lists in-frame sequences with V and J called but not all clones. Of the missing ones, under half trace to an unresolved V gene in checked studies; the others have no known cause. Present in this sample are 450,000 to 500,000 clones, roughly nine tenths of which were seen just once. Of the sample, about 0.65% falls within the top ten clones. Sequencing was carried out using PBMCs or T cells enriched from blood (not recorded which). The origin of the receptors is a woman under 30 who had recovered from COVID-19.

V and J are TRBV6-5 and TRBJ1-2, with D possibly being TRBD1 (5 bases). Germline-derived CDR1 and CDR2 are MNHEY and SVGAGI. V lost 0 bases and J 8 bases, leaving 10 bases between the germline ends. The CDR3 totals 13 residues. The DNA for the CDR3 is TGTGCCAGCAGTTACTCCAGGGTAACCGGCTACACCTTC. Its translation is CASSYSRVTGYTF.

Worth noting for this clone: Other DNA variants within this sample encode the same CDR3. The genes are TRBV5-1 and TRBJ2-6; tentative D call: TRBD2 (6 bases). Between the trimmed V and J ends, which lost 5 bases and 1 base, there was a span of 10 bases. Per the germline V gene, CDR1 is SGHRS and CDR2 is YFSETQ. This CDR3 spans 15 amino acids. The CDR3: CASSLGGSGANVLTF. The CDR3 DNA sequence: TGCGCCAGCAGTCTGGGGGGATCTGGGGCCAACGTCCTGACTTTC.

The J gene is TRBJ2-7, the V gene TRBV7-9; 7 nucleotides align to TRBD2. Trimming took 4 bases from V and 4 from J; bases not matched to a gene: 7. This CDR3 region has 14 residues. Germline values: CDR1 SEHNR, CDR2 FQNEAQ (reference sequence). The CDR3: CASSSWGGSYEQYF. The CDR3 nucleotides are TGTGCCAGCAGCTCCTGGGGAGGGAGTTACGAGCAGTACTTC.

The chain joins TRBV7-3 to TRBJ2-1; the match to TRBD2 covers 7 bases. Germline CDR1 is SGHTA and CDR2 is FQGTGA. After removal of 2 bases from V and 8 bases from J, the junction contained 12 bases not matched to a gene. The CDR3 runs 16 residues. CDR3 DNA: TGTGCCAGCAGCTTAGACGGCGGAGCGGGGAACGATGAGCAGTTCTTC. It is translated as CASSLDGGAGNDEQFF.

CDR3 in DNA: TGTGCCAGCAGCCAAGGGGGGGGGACCGCAGATACGCAGTATTTT. Translated: CASSQGGGTADTQYF. This chain connects TRBV3-1 (or the pseudogene TRBV3-2) to TRBJ2-3; 7 bases are a match to TRBD2. Germline lookup yields CDR1 LGHDT and CDR2 YNNKEL (reference sequence). The CDR3 sequence is 15 residues long. J was trimmed by 4 bases and V by 1 base; bases with no gene match: 5.

The V and J genes are TRBV4-2 and TRBJ2-5; D may be TRBD1 (5 bases). The germline V gene has CDR1 LGHNA and CDR2 YNFKEQ. V was cut by 2 bases and J by 5 bases, with 12 bases left in between. The CDR3 has 14 residues. CDR3 region: CASSQQAGSETQYF. Written as DNA, the CDR3 is TGTGCCAGCAGCCAACAAGCAGGGTCGGAGACCCAGTACTTC.

The V call is TRBV3-1 (or the pseudogene TRBV3-2), the J call TRBJ2-7, with 9 bases matching TRBD2. V lost 0 bases, J lost 3 bases, and 6 bases stayed unmatched. Germline V gene sequence: CDR1 LGHDT, CDR2 YNNKEL (reference sequence). The CDR3 sequence is 16 residues long. CDR3 nucleotide sequence: TGTGCCAGCAGCCAAGATCAAGGACTAGCGAACTACGAGCAGTACTTC. This codes for CASSQDQGLANYEQYF.

V gene TRBV4-1 combines with J gene TRBJ1-2; TRBD1 aligns across 7 bases. CDR1 is MGHRA and CDR2 is YSYEKL in the germline V gene. This CDR3 has 15 residues. V was pared by 3 bases and J by 5 bases, with 9 bases of the junction left unmatched. The CDR3, as DNA: TGCGCCAGCAGCCAGATACCGGGACAGCCTTATGGCTACACCTTC. It encodes CASSQIPGQPYGYTF.

V and J are TRBV3-1 (or the pseudogene TRBV3-2) and TRBJ1-5, with 7 positions matching TRBD1. Germline lookup yields CDR1 LGHDT and CDR2 YNNKEL (reference sequence). Trimming at V came to 1 base and at J to 1 base, leaving 10 bases not matched to a gene. The CDR3 runs 18 residues. The CDR3 spells CASSQGYLEGASNQPQHF. The CDR3 region has the DNA TGTGCCAGCAGCCAAGGATATCTGGAGGGGGCGAGCAATCAGCCCCAGCATTTT.

The chain carries TRBV6-5 and TRBJ1-2, with 8 bases matching TRBD1. J lost 5 bases, V lost 5 bases, and 4 bases had no gene match. Germline V gives CDR1 MNHEY, CDR2 SVGAGI. The length of the CDR3 is 13 residues. CDR3 DNA: TGTGCCAGCAGTCGACAGGGGATATATGGCTACACCTTC. Translation gives CASSRQGIYGYTF.

This clone was recorded only once. This sequence joins TRBV21-1 and TRBJ2-7; the listed D gene, TRBD2, was not tested against the DNA. TRBV21-1 is a recognized pseudogene. The CDR3 is 14 amino acids. CDR3 DNA: TGTGCCAGCAGCAAAATCCCGGGAGGCCGCGAGCAGTACTTC. This translates into CASSKIPGGREQYF.

The chain couples TRBV5-4 to TRBJ2-2, with D perhaps TRBD2 (7 bases). V was cut by 2 bases and J by 7 bases, with 15 bases left in between. CDR1 SGHNT and CDR2 YYREEE come from the germline V gene (reference sequence). The CDR3 runs 15 residues. CDR3 in DNA: TGTGCCAGCAGCTTAAGAGGGGGGGCTAACGGGGAGCTGTTTTTT. Protein: CASSLRGGANGELFF.

This chain connects TRBV5-1 to TRBJ1-1, with 11 bases aligning to TRBD1. CDR3 length: 17 residues. V dropped 4 bases and J dropped 6; count of bases not matched to a gene: 14. The germline gives CDR1 SGHRS, CDR2 YFSETQ. CDR3 bases: TGCGCCAGCAGCCCTAATCGTCCGGGACAGGGGGATGCTGAAGCTTTCTTT. This gives the protein CASSPNRPGQGDAEAFF.

The rearrangement links TRBV15 to TRBJ1-5, with 8 bases identical to TRBD1. In germline, CDR1 is LNHNV, CDR2 YYDKDF (reference sequence). The CDR3 extends over 16 amino acids. V gave up 2 bases and J gave up 7 bases; unmatched junction bases: 10. The chain's CDR3 is CATSRFPDREGQPQHF. DNA of the CDR3: TGTGCCACCAGCAGATTCCCGGACAGGGAAGGACAGCCCCAGCATTTT.